This T cell receptor beta chain was documented in a study of graft-versus-host responses after intestinal transplantation. Study-wide points: Individuals who had graft-donor T cell macrochimerism had allografts that showed high graft-versus-host to host-versus-graft clonal ratios. Early HvG declines after transplant were associated with peak circulating GvH clone levels.

The CDR3 loop spans 14 amino acids. Germline V gene sequence: CDR1 MNHNS, CDR2 SASEGT. Unmatched junction bases numbered 6, after V lost 2 bases and J lost 5 bases. For this clone: Its antigen is unknown.

Assay: immunoSEQ multiplex PCR; the TCRdb copy retains only in-frame clones and omits some. The table shows about 78,000 clones, with about nine tenths occurring only once. The chain carries TRBV6-1 and TRBJ2-7, with 7 bases identical to TRBD1. Sequencing was performed on unstimulated CD8+ T cells sorted from spleen or lymph node cells, taken before transplant. The source of this sequence is a human donor who was the organ donor for an intestinal transplant. The CDR3 DNA follows: TGTGCCAGCAGTGAACTAGGGACAGTCCACGAGCAGTACTTC. It is translated as CASSELGTVHEQYF.